This TCR beta chain emerged from a study of regulatory T cells in long-lasting Graves disease. This clonotype was picked up a small number of times. HTBI primers from iRepertoire and Arm-PCR of CDR3 regions yielded the TCR beta libraries. MiXCR, applied by TCRdb to the multiplex PCR reads, yields one record per CDR3 protein. Of 500,000 to 800,000 distinct CDR3 sequences detected, around 30% appear once; the ten largest clones hold 40% to 50%. The time point: persistent/refractory GD, antithyroid drugs over 5 years with positive TRAb. PBMC RNA was the source of the TCR library. Material: peripheral blood mononuclear cells (PBMCs), obtained when the disease was refractory, from a patient treated with antithyroid drugs. This receptor was taken from a female donor with Graves disease.

CDR3 in amino acids: CASSYDGTGAQTYEQYF. In DNA form, the CDR3 reads TGTGCCAGCAGTTATGACGGGACAGGGGCGCAGACCTACGAGCAGTACTTC. The chain employs TRBV6-2 or TRBV6-3 and TRBJ2-7, with TRBD1 matching over 10 bases. Germline CDR1 MNHEY, CDR2 SVGEGT. There are 17 residues in the CDR3. The junction had 10 bases not matched to a gene; V was cut back by 3 bases and J by 2 bases.